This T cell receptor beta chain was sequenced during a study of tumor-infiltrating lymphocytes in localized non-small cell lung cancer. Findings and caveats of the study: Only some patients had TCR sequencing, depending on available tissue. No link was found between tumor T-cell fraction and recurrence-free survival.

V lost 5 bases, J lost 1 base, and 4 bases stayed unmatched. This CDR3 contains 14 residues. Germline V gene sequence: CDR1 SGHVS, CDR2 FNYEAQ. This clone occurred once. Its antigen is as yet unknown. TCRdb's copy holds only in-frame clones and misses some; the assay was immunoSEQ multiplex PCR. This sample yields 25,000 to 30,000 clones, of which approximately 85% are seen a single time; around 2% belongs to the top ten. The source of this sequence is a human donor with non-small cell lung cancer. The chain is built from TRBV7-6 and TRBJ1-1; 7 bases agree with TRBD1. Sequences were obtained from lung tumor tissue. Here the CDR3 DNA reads TGTGCCAGCAGCCAAACAGGGGCGAACACTGAAGCTTTCTTT. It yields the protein CASSQTGANTEAFF.